A single sample gave rise to the 23 T cell receptor beta chains below, sequenced in a study of technical replicates of blood from a few donors. This table comes from immunoSEQ multiplex PCR, and its TCRdb copy is limited to in-frame clones, with some not included. The sample lists 74,000 or so clones; 85% to 95% were seen once. Sequencing was done on a sample of T cells isolated from PBMCs. Source of these receptors: a human donor in good health.

V usage is TRBV27 and J usage is TRBJ1-2; 7 bases align to TRBD1. Trimming at V came to 2 bases and at J to 4 bases, leaving 10 bases not matched to a gene. In germline, CDR1 is MNHEY, CDR2 SMNVEV (reference sequence). The CDR3 length is 16 residues. The CDR3 region is CASSLVPRTGPYGYTF. CDR3 DNA sequence: TGTGCCAGCAGTTTAGTCCCTCGGACAGGCCCCTATGGCTACACCTTC.

The rearrangement joins TRBV7-8 to TRBJ2-7; the match to TRBD2 covers 8 bases. V gave up 5 bases and J gave up 8 bases; unmatched junction bases: 11. This CDR3 comprises 14 residues. CDR1 is SGHVS, CDR2 FQNEAQ, per germline. CDR3: CASSQSGRESKQYF. CDR3 coding DNA: TGTGCCAGCAGCCAGAGCGGGAGAGAGTCCAAGCAGTACTTC.

The chain combines TRBV7-9 with TRBJ1-1; no firm D call. Trimming took 1 base from V and 4 from J, leaving 10 bases between them. The CDR3 is 14 amino acids. CDR1 SEHNR and CDR2 FQNEAQ come from the germline V gene (reference sequence). Here the CDR3 reads CASSLGVRPTEAFF. As DNA, the CDR3 is TGTGCCAGCAGCTTAGGGGTCAGGCCCACTGAAGCTTTCTTT. The full variable domain, with the rest looked up from reference TRBV7-9 and TRBJ1-1, is DTGVSQNPRHKITKRGQNVTFRCDPISEHNRLYWYRQTLGQGPEFLTYFQNEAQLEKSRLLSDRFSAERPKGSFSTLEIQRTEQGDSAMYLCASSLGVRPTEAFFGQGTRLTVV.

V usage is TRBV11-2 and J usage is TRBJ1-1; D ambiguous. CDR1 and CDR2 from the germline V gene are SGHAT and FQNNGV. CDR3 size: 14 residues. The V end was cut by 1 base, the J end by 3 bases, with 9 bases between. The CDR3 is CASSLVSRDTEAFF. Here the CDR3 DNA reads TGTGCCAGCAGCTTAGTATCCCGGGACACTGAAGCTTTCTTT.

J is TRBJ1-2 and V is TRBV19; 8 nucleotides agree with TRBD1. The CDR3 is made up of 11 amino acids. V trimming: 9 bases; J trimming: 8 bases; junction bases outside the gene matches: 5. Germline-derived CDR1 and CDR2 are LNHDA and SQIVND (reference sequence). In nucleotides, the CDR3 is TGTGCCAGCCAGACAGGGGTCGGCTACACCTTC. The encoded protein is CASQTGVGYTF.

The V gene is TRBV14, the J gene TRBJ2-1; 7 bases match TRBD2. The CDR3 loop spans 13 amino acids. The junction had 9 bases not matched to a gene; V was cut back by 8 bases and J by 8 bases. In germline, CDR1 is SGHDN, CDR2 FVKESK. Written as DNA, the CDR3 is TGTGCCAGCGGAACGGGGGGTGGCGATGAGCAGTTCTTC. This gives the protein CASGTGGGDEQFF.

This chain connects TRBV21-1 to TRBJ2-7; TRBD2, the table's D call, was not compared with the DNA. TRBV21-1 is deemed a pseudogene. This CDR3 region has 13 residues. In DNA, the CDR3 is TGTGCCAGCAGCAAAGCTGGGGGGGACGAGCAGTACTTC. Translated, it gives CASSKAGGDEQYF.

This chain joins TRBV7-3 and TRBJ2-1, with 15 bases that match TRBD2. J gave up 5 bases and V 1 base, and 3 bases lay outside the gene matches. Germline-derived CDR1 and CDR2 are SGHTA and FQGTGA. The CDR3 is 17 residues long. CDR3 amino acids: CASSLRTSGRVDNEQFF. The DNA for the CDR3 is TGTGCCAGCAGCTTAAGGACTAGCGGGAGGGTCGACAATGAGCAGTTCTTC.

The chain recombines TRBV25-1 with TRBJ2-4; the match to TRBD1 covers 7 bases. This CDR3 contains 11 residues. V gave up 4 bases and J gave up 15 bases; unmatched junction bases: 6. Looked up from germline, CDR1 is MGHDK and CDR2 is SYGVNS. This chain's CDR3 is CASSVRDSLYF. CDR3 nucleotides: TGTGCCAGCAGTGTGAGGGACAGTCTGTACTTC.

The V and J genes are TRBV5-4 and TRBJ1-1; 7 nucleotides match TRBD1. V trimming: 1 base; J trimming: 4 bases; junction bases outside the gene matches: 13. This CDR3 is 17 amino acids long. Germline V gene lookup returns CDR1 SGHNT and CDR2 YYREEE (reference sequence). The chain's CDR3 is CASSLPSGVRGITEAFF. The CDR3 DNA reads as TGTGCCAGCAGCTTGCCGAGCGGCGTCAGGGGGATCACTGAAGCTTTCTTT.

The chain couples TRBV6-5 to TRBJ1-5; weak D call: TRBD1 (6 bases). This CDR3 region has 15 residues. V was trimmed by 3 bases and J by 7 bases, leaving 16 bases between them. Germline V gives CDR1 MNHEY, CDR2 SVGAGI. The CDR3 nucleotides are TGTGCCAGCAGTTATGGCCCCAGGGGAAACCAGCCCCAGCATTTT. Translation gives CASSYGPRGNQPQHF.

J is TRBJ2-7 and V is TRBV6-5; D is undetermined. V was cut by 5 bases and J by 5 bases, with 13 bases left in between. CDR3 length equals 13 residues. CDR1 is MNHEY and CDR2 is SVGAGI in the germline V gene. The CDR3 nucleotides are TGTGCCAGCAGTAGTACAGCCTGGAACGAGCAGTACTTC. Amino acids: CASSSTAWNEQYF.

CDR3 bases: TGTGCCTGGAGTTTGGTAGCGGGAGGGCAAGAGACCCAGTACTTC. This gives the protein CAWSLVAGGQETQYF. The chain couples TRBV30 to TRBJ2-5, with 11 positions matching TRBD2. The CDR3 loop spans 15 amino acids. Germline loops: CDR1 GTSNPN, CDR2 SVGIG (reference sequence). Trimming at V came to 2 bases and at J to 2 bases, leaving 4 bases not matched to a gene.

This chain links TRBV7-2 with TRBJ2-3, with 8 bases identical to TRBD2. The V segment lost 3 bases and the J segment 2 bases; nucleotides outside the gene matches: 10. The CDR3 has 17 residues. The germline V gene has CDR1 SGHTA and CDR2 FQGNSA. The CDR3 is CASSLGLTSGITDTQYF. The CDR3 DNA reads TGTGCCAGCAGCTTGGGGCTTACTAGCGGCATCACAGATACGCAGTATTTT.

CDR3 amino acids: CASSSDRLNTEAFF. In nucleotides, the CDR3 is TGTGCCAGTAGTTCCGACAGGCTGAACACTGAAGCTTTCTTT. V gene TRBV19 combines with J gene TRBJ1-1; D possibly corresponds to TRBD1 (6 bases). Germline CDR1 is LNHDA and CDR2 is SQIVND (reference sequence). This CDR3 has 14 residues. V gave up 5 bases and J gave up 0 bases, with 10 bases separating them.

The rearrangement joins TRBV18 to TRBJ2-7, with 10 bases that match TRBD2. Trimming cost V 6 bases and J 7 bases; bases outside gene matches: 9. The CDR3 runs 14 residues. CDR1 is KGHSH and CDR2 is LQKENI in the germline V gene. Written as DNA, the CDR3 is TGTGCCAGCTCCCTCAGCGGGGGGGTTCGGGAGCAGTACTTC. This translates into CASSLSGGVREQYF.

This clone was detected once. CDR3 DNA sequence: TGTGCCAGCAGCTTAGTAGGGACAGGGCCTGAAGCTTTCTTT. It encodes CASSLVGTGPEAFF. J is TRBJ1-1 and V is TRBV7-9, with 9 bases identical to TRBD1. With 1 base clipped from V and 6 bases from J, the junction kept 3 bases outside the gene matches. The CDR3 extends over 14 amino acids. Germline CDR1 and CDR2: SEHNR and FQNEAQ (reference sequence).

Of note for this clone: The junction departs from the called germline gene at one end, perhaps through a read error. The V call is TRBV19, the J call TRBJ2-3; 11 bases agree with TRBD2. Germline V gene lookup returns CDR1 LNHDA and CDR2 SQIVND (reference sequence). The CDR3 runs 15 residues. This CDR3 is CASRIAGGDTDTQYF. The CDR3 DNA reads TGTGCCAGTAGAATAGCGGGAGGGGACACAGATACGCAGTATTTT.

The V call is TRBV30, the J call TRBJ2-5, with D maybe TRBD2 (6 bases). The V gene lost 0 bases and the J gene lost 3 bases, with 23 bases spanning the gap. This CDR3 is built from 18 residues. Germline CDR1 and CDR2: GTSNPN and SVGIG (reference sequence). CDR3 in DNA: TGTGCCTGGAGTGTAATACTTTGGGTTCCGGGGGAGAAAGAGACCCAGTACTTC. Translated: CAWSVILWVPGEKETQYF.

The chain joins TRBV5-1 to TRBJ1-2, with D perhaps matching TRBD1 (5 bases). CDR3 size: 16 residues. Deletions cut 4 bases from V and 6 bases from J, with 22 bases between. Looked up from germline, CDR1 is SGHRS and CDR2 is YFSETQ. The CDR3 loop is CASSPEGAIRSDGYTF. CDR3 coding DNA: TGCGCCAGCAGCCCGGAAGGGGCTATCAGATCCGATGGCTACACCTTC.

The sample holds one count of this clone. The chain recombines TRBV5-1 with TRBJ2-7; 7 nucleotides match TRBD1. The CDR3 has 14 residues. Germline CDR1 is SGHRS and CDR2 is YFSETQ. With 2 bases clipped from V and 1 base from J, the junction kept 3 bases outside the gene matches. The CDR3 nucleotides read TGCGCCAGCAGCTTATCAGGGGGATCCTACGAGCAGTACTTC. This sequence encodes CASSLSGGSYEQYF.

The DNA of the CDR3 is TGTGCCAGCAGCGTAGCTAACTTGGACAGATACACCGGGGAGCTGTTTTTT. This gives the protein CASSVANLDRYTGELFF. The chain employs TRBV9 and TRBJ2-2; D might be TRBD1 (6 bases). Germline CDR1 SGDLS, CDR2 YYNGEE. This CDR3 has 17 residues. Trimming left V 0 bases short and J 3 bases short, with 15 bases between.

The CDR3 region is CASNGGANYGYTF. The CDR3 DNA reads as TGTGCCAGCAATGGGGGGGCAAACTATGGCTACACCTTC. This chain uses TRBV6-6 with TRBJ1-2, with D possibly matching TRBD1 (6 bases). Germline V gene data show CDR1 as MNHNY and CDR2 as SVGAGI (reference sequence). The V end was cut by 7 bases, the J end by 2 bases, with 11 bases between. The CDR3 totals 13 residues.